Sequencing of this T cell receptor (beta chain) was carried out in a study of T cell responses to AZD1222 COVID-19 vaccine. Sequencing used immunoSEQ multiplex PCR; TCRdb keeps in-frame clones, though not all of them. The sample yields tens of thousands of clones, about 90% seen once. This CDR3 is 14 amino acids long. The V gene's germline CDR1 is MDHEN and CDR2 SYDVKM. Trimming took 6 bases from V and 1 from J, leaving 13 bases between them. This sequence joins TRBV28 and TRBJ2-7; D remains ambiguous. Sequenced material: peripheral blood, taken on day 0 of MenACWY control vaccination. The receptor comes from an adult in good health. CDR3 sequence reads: CASSAVAQSYEQYF. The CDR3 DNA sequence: TGTGCCAGCAGCGCCGTTGCACAATCCTACGAGCAGTACTTC.